What follows are 31 T cell receptor beta chains derived from one specimen sequenced in a study of PD-1 blockade in classical Hodgkin lymphoma. Sequencing used immunoSEQ multiplex PCR; TCRdb keeps in-frame clones, though not all of them. The sample has 89,000 or so clones; 85% to 95% are singletons. Every patient experienced relapse after autologous stem cell transplantation, and brentuximab vedotin exposure varied. The sample was peripheral blood mononuclear cells (PBMCs), taken before the second cycle of nivolumab. These receptors came from a human donor with classical Hodgkin lymphoma.

The gene calls are TRBV6-1 and TRBJ2-7, with 9 bases identical to TRBD2. V gave up 3 bases and J gave up 6 bases; unmatched junction bases: 6. This CDR3 has 14 amino acids. The germline gives CDR1 MNHNS, CDR2 SASEGT. CDR3 nucleotide sequence: TGTGCCAGCAGTGAGGGCGGGAGGGCCAGCGAGCAGTACTTC. Amino acid sequence: CASSEGGRASEQYF.

There are a few counts of this clone. The V and J genes are TRBV5-5 and TRBJ1-5; 7 bases match TRBD1. CDR1 SGHKS and CDR2 YYEKEE come from the germline V gene (reference sequence). The CDR3 spans 13 residues. The trim removed 2 bases at V and 7 bases at J, leaving 3 bases unmatched. The CDR3 region is CASSFLQGQPQHF. Here the CDR3 DNA reads TGTGCCAGCAGCTTCCTACAGGGGCAGCCCCAGCATTTT.

In DNA, the CDR3 is TGTGCCAGCAGTTTATCCGGGATAACACCCAATGAGCAGTTCTTC. Amino acids: CASSLSGITPNEQFF. The genes are TRBV28 and TRBJ2-1, with a tentative D call TRBD2 (5 bases). From germline, CDR1 is MDHEN and CDR2 SYDVKM. With 1 base removed from V and 6 bases from J, the gap between germline ends came to 13 bases. This CDR3 is 15 amino acids long.

This chain connects TRBV5-1 to TRBJ2-5; 7 bases match TRBD1. The trim removed 0 bases at V and 2 bases at J, leaving 7 bases unmatched. Germline V CDR1 and CDR2: SGHRS, YFSETQ. The CDR3 sequence is 16 residues long. The CDR3 region is CASSLAAGTAQETQYF. As DNA, the CDR3 is TGCGCCAGCAGCTTGGCTGCCGGGACAGCGCAAGAGACCCAGTACTTC.

This clone came up once. The chain carries TRBV6-6 and TRBJ1-5, with 7 bases lining up with TRBD1. J lost 9 bases, V lost 2 bases, and 10 bases had no gene match. CDR1 MNHNY and CDR2 SVGAGI come from the germline V gene (reference sequence). The CDR3 consists of 15 residues. The chain's CDR3 is CASSYPGTDFGPQHF. CDR3 DNA: TGTGCCAGCAGTTACCCTGGGACAGATTTTGGGCCCCAGCATTTT.

The chain recombines TRBV2 with TRBJ1-5, with TRBD1 as a possible D gene (5 bases). Germline loops: CDR1 SNHLY, CDR2 FYNNEI. The V end lost 5 bases, the J end lost 3 bases, and 8 bases lay between the germline ends. This CDR3 comprises 13 residues. The CDR3 nucleotides read TGTGCCAGCAGTTGGGACTCCAATCAGCCCCAGCATTTT. Translated: CASSWDSNQPQHF.

The J gene is TRBJ1-1, the V gene TRBV9; a possible D gene is TRBD1 (5 bases). Germline loops: CDR1 SGDLS, CDR2 YYNGEE. The CDR3 is 16 residues long. Trimming took off 4 bases at V and 0 bases at J, with 16 bases between the two ends. CDR3 in DNA: TGTGCCAGCAGCACGACGATGGGGCCAATGAACACTGAAGCTTTCTTT. As protein: CASSTTMGPMNTEAFF.

This clone has only one observation. The chain has TRBV15 and TRBJ2-5; D is unresolved. The J call could be wrong; TRBJ2-7 is a better fit for the DNA end. The CDR3 extends over 12 amino acids. From germline, CDR1 is LNHNV and CDR2 YYDKDF (reference sequence). The CDR3 DNA reads as TGTGCCACCAGCAGAGATAGAAACGAGCAGTACTTC. Amino acids: CATSRDRNEQYF.

The gene calls are TRBV2 and TRBJ1-1, with 9 bases identical to TRBD1. Germline V lookup: CDR1 SNHLY, CDR2 FYNNEI. The trim removed 10 bases at V and 7 bases at J, leaving 10 bases unmatched. The CDR3 extends over 13 amino acids. Here the CDR3 reads CATGTGYQVEAFF. CDR3 in DNA: TGTGCCACCGGGACAGGGTATCAGGTTGAAGCTTTCTTT.

This clone was counted between two and nine times. The V and J genes are TRBV6-5 and TRBJ2-3, with TRBD1 matching over 7 bases. The CDR3 length is 15 residues. Unmatched junction bases numbered 9, after V lost 6 bases and J lost 3 bases. Germline loops: CDR1 MNHEY, CDR2 SVGAGI. The CDR3 loop reads CASRPRQGSTDTQYF. The CDR3 DNA is TGTGCCAGCAGGCCTCGACAGGGTAGTACAGATACGCAGTATTTT.

Here the CDR3 reads CASGRDINTEAFF. The CDR3 nucleotides are TGTGCCAGCGGGCGGGATATTAACACTGAAGCTTTCTTT. This sequence joins TRBV7-9 and TRBJ1-1, with D unresolved. There are 13 residues in the CDR3. Germline V lookup: CDR1 SEHNR, CDR2 FQNEAQ (reference sequence). Trimming took 8 bases from V and 2 from J, leaving 12 bases between them.

The chain employs TRBV5-5 and TRBJ1-3; D not resolved. Per germline, CDR1 SGHKS and CDR2 YYEKEE (reference sequence). Trimming pared 0 bases from V and 0 bases from J, leaving 7 bases between. The CDR3 spans 15 residues. The CDR3 region is CASSLAIDSGNTIYF. The DNA of the CDR3 is TGTGCCAGCAGCTTGGCAATAGACTCTGGAAACACCATATATTTT. The full variable domain, rest sourced from reference TRBV5-5 and TRBJ1-3, is DAGVTQSPTHLIKTRGQQVTLRCSPISGHKSVSWYQQVLGQGPQFIFQYYEKEERGRGNFPDRFSARQFPNYSSELNVNALLLGDSALYLCASSLAIDSGNTIYFGEGSWLTVV.

The chain has TRBV28 and TRBJ2-2; 7 nucleotides match TRBD2. Germline V gene sequence: CDR1 MDHEN, CDR2 SYDVKM. The ends lost 6 bases at V and 0 bases at J; junction bases unmatched: 1. The CDR3 covers 14 residues. CDR3 sequence (DNA): TGTGCCAGCAGGGGGAGGGCGAACACCGGGGAGCTGTTTTTT. Translation: CASRGRANTGELFF.

The gene calls are TRBV4-1 and TRBJ2-7; D is perhaps TRBD1 (5 bases). Trimming left V 1 base short and J 6 bases short, with 13 bases between. The CDR3 consists of 14 residues. Germline V gene lookup returns CDR1 MGHRA and CDR2 YSYEKL. The CDR3 spells CASSQVAGQGEQYF. Written as DNA, the CDR3 is TGCGCCAGCAGCCAAGTCGCAGGGCAGGGCGAGCAGTACTTC.

The rearrangement links TRBV7-6 to TRBJ1-1; TRBD1 might be the D (5 bases). Germline V gene lookup returns CDR1 SGHVS and CDR2 FNYEAQ. The CDR3 length is 13 residues. V was pared by 6 bases and J by 5 bases, with 13 bases between. The CDR3 loop is CASRANGGTEAFF. In DNA form, the CDR3 reads TGTGCCAGCAGGGCAAACGGGGGGACTGAAGCTTTCTTT.

Points on this clone: At one boundary the junction diverges from the germline segment, which might be a read error. This chain joins TRBV27 and TRBJ1-1; D is ambiguous. The CDR3 length is 16 residues. Germline V gene data show CDR1 as MNHEY and CDR2 as SMNVEV (reference sequence). CDR3 DNA sequence: TGTGCCAGCAGTTCTAGATGGAACCTCACGAACGCTGAAGCTTTCTTT. Translation gives CASSSRWNLTNAEAFF.

The rearrangement links TRBV9 to TRBJ2-6, with D maybe TRBD2 (7 bases). V lost 2 bases and J lost 0, with 15 bases in between. CDR1 and CDR2 (germline): SGDLS, YYNGEE. The length of the CDR3 is 18 residues. CDR3 region: CASSVEGGFPSGANVLTF. The DNA of the CDR3 is TGTGCCAGCAGCGTCGAGGGGGGGTTCCCCTCTGGGGCCAACGTCCTGACTTTC.

The rearrangement joins TRBV27 to TRBJ2-1; 11 bases align to TRBD2. With 2 bases clipped from V and 6 bases from J, the junction kept 6 bases outside the gene matches. CDR1 MNHEY and CDR2 SMNVEV come from the germline V gene (reference sequence). CDR3 length equals 16 residues. The CDR3 DNA reads as TGTGCCAGCAGTTTAATCCTAGCGGGAGGATTCAATGAGCAGTTCTTC. Translated, it gives CASSLILAGGFNEQFF.

The chain joins TRBV2 to TRBJ2-5; perhaps TRBD2 as D (6 bases). V was trimmed by 1 base and J by 5 bases, leaving 11 bases between them. The germline V gene has CDR1 SNHLY and CDR2 FYNNEI. This CDR3 is built from 14 residues. CDR3 loop: CASSEGRGGETQYF. In nucleotides, the CDR3 is TGTGCCAGCAGTGAAGGAAGAGGAGGGGAGACCCAGTACTTC.

This sequence joins TRBV6-1 and TRBJ1-2, with TRBD1 matching 8 bases. Germline V gene sequence: CDR1 MNHNS, CDR2 SASEGT. The CDR3 runs to 14 residues. V trimming: 3 bases; J trimming: 8 bases; junction bases outside the gene matches: 8. In nucleotides, the CDR3 is TGTGCCAGCAGTGACCTTACGGACAGGGAGGGCTACACCTTC. As protein: CASSDLTDREGYTF.

The chain couples TRBV6-1 to TRBJ2-7, with 11 nucleotides matching TRBD2. CDR1 and CDR2 (germline): MNHNS, SASEGT. This CDR3 is built from 16 residues. Germline trimming cut 4 bases from V and 3 bases from J; bases unmatched to any gene: 8. CDR3 DNA: TGTGCCAGCAGTGTCCAGCGGGGGACTAGCGGCTACGAGCAGTACTTC. It translates to CASSVQRGTSGYEQYF.

V and J are TRBV7-9 and TRBJ2-3; D is unresolved. Germline CDR1 reads SEHNR; CDR2 reads FQNEAQ (reference sequence). This CDR3 has 15 amino acids. V lost 2 bases and J lost 4, with 13 bases in between. Here the CDR3 reads CASSLKEESADTQYF. CDR3 DNA sequence: TGTGCCAGCAGCTTAAAAGAAGAATCGGCAGATACGCAGTATTTT. The full variable domain, rest sourced from reference TRBV7-9 and TRBJ2-3, is DTGVSQNPRHKITKRGQNVTFRCDPISEHNRLYWYRQTLGQGPEFLTYFQNEAQLEKSRLLSDRFSAERPKGSFSTLEIQRTEQGDSAMYLCASSLKEESADTQYFGPGTRLTVL.

This rearrangement joins TRBV19 to TRBJ2-2, with TRBD2 matching over 8 bases. The V and J ends lost 7 bases and 0 bases, in that order; junction bases with no gene match: 4. The germline V gene has CDR1 LNHDA and CDR2 SQIVND (reference sequence). The CDR3 is 15 amino acids. CDR3 coding DNA: TGTGCCAGTACCCAACTAGCGGCGAACACCGGGGAGCTGTTTTTT. Translating gives CASTQLAANTGELFF. The entire variable domain, with the rest obtained from reference TRBV19 and TRBJ2-2, is as follows: DGGITQSPKYLFRKEGQNVTLSCEQNLNHDAMYWYRQDPGQGLRLIYYSQIVNDFQKGDIAEGYSVSREKKESFPLTVTSAQKNPTAFYLCASTQLAANTGELFFGEGSRLTVL.

V gene TRBV6-5 combines with J gene TRBJ1-2; D is possibly TRBD1 (5 bases). Trimming cost V 5 bases and J 5 bases, with 12 bases left between them. The CDR3 loop spans 13 amino acids. CDR1 and CDR2 from the germline V gene are MNHEY and SVGAGI. The CDR3 spells CASSTGLPYGYTF. The CDR3 DNA reads TGTGCCAGCAGTACGGGACTTCCGTATGGCTACACCTTC.

The chain is built from TRBV5-1 and TRBJ1-3; 8 nucleotides align to TRBD1. Trimming took 0 bases from V and 3 from J; bases not matched to a gene: 5. CDR3 length equals 16 residues. CDR1 and CDR2 (germline): SGHRS, YFSETQ. CDR3 in DNA: TGCGCCAGCAGCTTGGCCCCGGACAGGGTTGGAAACACCATATATTTT. Amino acid sequence: CASSLAPDRVGNTIYF.

The count of this clone is one. The chain's CDR3 is CASSPVIVGGNTIYF. The CDR3 region has the DNA TGTGCCAGCAGTCCAGTGATAGTTGGGGGAAACACCATATATTTT. The chain employs TRBV28 and TRBJ1-3; D uncertain. The CDR3 length is 15 residues. The germline V gene has CDR1 MDHEN and CDR2 SYDVKM. The V end lost 5 bases, the J end lost 4 bases, and 15 bases lay between the germline ends.

The J gene is TRBJ2-2, the V gene TRBV19, with D uncertain. Between the trimmed V and J ends, which lost 2 bases and 4 bases, there was a span of 8 bases. Germline CDR1 LNHDA, CDR2 SQIVND (reference sequence). The CDR3 is made up of 14 amino acids. This CDR3 reads CASSIRTITGELFF. The CDR3 DNA reads TGTGCCAGTAGTATAAGGACGATCACCGGGGAGCTGTTTTTT.

V usage is TRBV18 and J usage is TRBJ1-1; perhaps TRBD1 as D (5 bases). The germline CDR1 and CDR2 sequences are KGHSH and LQKENI. V lost 5 bases, J lost 0 bases, and 10 bases lay in between. This CDR3 is 14 amino acids long. The CDR3 region is CASSTDSLNTEAFF. CDR3 in DNA: TGTGCCAGCTCAACCGACAGCCTGAACACTGAAGCTTTCTTT.

The CDR3, as DNA: TGTGCCATCAGTGAGTCCCCTGGGGGGAGAGATACGCAGTATTTT. Translated: CAISESPGGRDTQYF. The genes are TRBV10-3 and TRBJ2-3; D might be TRBD2 (6 bases). V was clipped by 0 bases and J by 5 bases, with 12 bases between them. This CDR3 has 15 residues. CDR1 ENHRY and CDR2 SYGVKD come from the germline V gene.

The chain carries TRBV11-2 and TRBJ2-3; the match to TRBD2 covers 8 bases. The germline V gene has CDR1 SGHAT and CDR2 FQNNGV. There are 15 residues in the CDR3. Trimming removed 4 bases from V and 2 bases from J; junction bases left unmatched: 5. The CDR3 region is CASSSGRANTDTQYF. The CDR3 nucleotides read TGTGCCAGCAGCTCCGGGAGGGCGAACACAGATACGCAGTATTTT.

The genes are TRBV2 and TRBJ2-5, with D perhaps given as TRBD1 or TRBD2 (6 bases each). CDR1 is SNHLY, CDR2 FYNNEI, per germline. The CDR3 loop spans 13 amino acids. V was trimmed by 11 bases and J by 5 bases, leaving 18 bases between them. CDR3 DNA: TGTGCCCGGGAGACAGGCCCTAGGGAGACCCAGTACTTC. This encodes CARETGPRETQYF.